This T cell receptor beta chain comes out of a study of neoadjuvant anti-PD-1 for oral cavity cancer. About the research overall: Non-progressing patients received a fourth nivolumab dose near day 43, then surgery on days 50-56.

Study-wide results and caveats: Only three patients per response group were TCR-analyzed; validation needed.

With regard to this clone: The antigen is undetermined.

The protocol was immunoSEQ multiplex PCR, while the TCRdb copy is restricted to in-frame clones and leaves out a portion. The sample has about 32,000 clones; 80% are singletons. Described time point: after neoadjuvant nivolumab, at surgical resection. CDR1 and CDR2 from the germline V gene are MNHNS and SASEGT. CDR3 length equals 17 residues. V dropped 2 bases and J dropped 0 bases, with 13 bases sitting between them. V usage is TRBV6-1 and J usage is TRBJ2-2; the D gene is possibly TRBD1 (6 bases). Sequenced here: PBMCs, sampled after nivolumab (anti-PD-1) treatment. The source is a person between 35 and 79 years old with oral cavity squamous cell carcinoma. The CDR3 protein is CASSERTGHTNTGELFF. The CDR3 region has the DNA TGTGCCAGCAGTGAACGGACGGGACACACGAACACCGGGGAGCTGTTTTTT.